These T cell receptor beta chains were read from a single sample in a study of blood T cells in healthy people across ages. Each CDR3 protein gets one entry after TCRdb re-called the 5' RACE reads with MiXCR. The table shows about 1 million distinct CDR3 sequences, with less than 50% occurring only once. Specimen: blood. Receptors were obtained from a woman aged 55 to 70 in good health. Each CDR3 is given without its conserved first and last residue. The D gene is left open where the match is weak.

j_call d_call v_call cdr3_aa
TRBJ2-6 . TRBV29-1 SVEAIRTAGANVLT
TRBJ2-3 TRBD2 TRBV7-6 ASSHIRLAGGPYTQY
TRBJ2-5 . TRBV7-9 ASSLWLAGQETQY
TRBJ1-2 . TRBV27 ASSFTREGGDYGYT
TRBJ2-7 . TRBV5-1 ASSPRVATYEQY
TRBJ2-7 TRBD2 TRBV30 AWREFLTGGLGEQY
TRBJ2-7 . TRBV27 ASRYYEQY
TRBJ2-3 . TRBV10-3 AISSGGGMDTQY
TRBJ2-1 . TRBV20-1 SARVRGRYNEQF
TRBJ2-3 . TRBV6-5 ASRAGSRADTQY
TRBJ2-5 TRBD2 TRBV12-5 ASGSGEREGETQY
TRBJ2-1 . TRBV29-1 SVVASYNEQF
TRBJ2-3 . TRBV7-2 ASSLSRVLDTQY
TRBJ2-3 TRBD2 TRBV5-1 ASSQEAGTSGRAADTQY
TRBJ2-7 . TRBV6-5 ASSLGIRAGTYEQY
TRBJ2-1 . TRBV27 ASRVRAQRNEQF
TRBJ2-3 . TRBV24-1 ATSWVGDPDTQY
TRBJ2-3 . TRBV5-1 AGQSRGTDTQY
TRBJ2-3 . TRBV4-1 ASSQEDAGAY
TRBJ2-3 . TRBV5-1 ASGYSRDASTDTQY
TRBJ2-1 . TRBV12-3/TRBV12-4 ASSPMVTEQF
TRBJ1-2 . TRBV4-1 ASSQDDGEVGYT
TRBJ1-3 . TRBV6-5 ASSYSEGAAGNTIY
TRBJ1-2 . TRBV5-1 ASSPLRSPTGDYGYT
TRBJ1-2 . TRBV6-1 ASNIRDTQGDYGYT
TRBJ1-5 . TRBV12-3/TRBV12-4 ASSPTPQGRRPQH
TRBJ2-5 TRBD1 TRBV6-5 ASSGTGRRQETQY
TRBJ1-6 TRBD1 TRBV7-2 ASSTLKGAISPLH
TRBJ1-2 . TRBV7-9 ASSSWNLNYGYT
TRBJ2-7 TRBD1 TRBV3-1 ASSQGWGTGLTYEQY
. TRBD2 TRBV9 ASSTSSGRGQETQY
TRBJ1-6 TRBD1 TRBV7-8 ASSLVVGTGGSPLH
TRBJ1-1 . TRBV30 AWSFGNTEAF
TRBJ2-3 . TRBV6-2/TRBV6-3 ASSRHPDTQY
TRBJ2-1 . TRBV6-2/TRBV6-3 ASSYSQGITYNEQF
TRBJ1-4 . TRBV12-3/TRBV12-4 ASSPRQFPEKLF
TRBJ2-7 . TRBV5-4 ASSLASPGEQY
TRBJ1-2 . TRBV12-3/TRBV12-4 ASSTGSGSVVYGYT
TRBJ2-1 TRBD1 TRBV6-1 ASSLVHRGLYNEQF
TRBJ2-7 . TRBV27 ASSVKAPSYEQY
TRBJ2-3 . TRBV5-1 ASSLPRQAVTDTQY
TRBJ2-7 . TRBV2 ASSDPGDEQY
TRBJ2-7 . TRBV10-2 ASSVGRLTYEQY
TRBJ2-3 TRBD2 TRBV7-9 ASSSPGLATDTQY
TRBJ2-7 TRBD2 TRBV28 ASIQSGSVHEQY
TRBJ1-5 TRBD1 TRBV28 ASRYTGGNQPQH
TRBJ1-5 . TRBV6-6 ASWPGQLSNQHQH
TRBJ2-6 . TRBV30 AWSNLISGANVLT
TRBJ2-3 . TRBV7-9 VSSPSTDTQY
TRBJ1-2 . TRBV4-1 ASSQGSGYT
TRBJ2-7 TRBD1 TRBV5-6 ASSFPGQTAHGQY
TRBJ2-1 TRBD2 TRBV3-1 ASSQESWEAEVAGVYEQF
TRBJ1-4 TRBD1 TRBV4-2 ASSQATRQGREKLF
TRBJ2-7 TRBD1 TRBV10-3 AIKPDRGAYEQY